This TCR beta chain was obtained from a study of blood T cell repertoires in COVID-19. Study-level background: COVID-19 samples from acute and convalescent phases originated in the United States, Italy and Spain.

Using immunoSEQ multiplex PCR, the repertoire was profiled, and TCRdb retains in-frame clones only, with some absent. The data contain roughly 200,000 clones, almost 90% of them singletons. J gave up 0 bases and V 5 bases, and 4 bases lay outside the gene matches. Germline lookup yields CDR1 KGHSH and CDR2 LQKENI. This CDR3 region has 15 residues. This clone was picked up one time. Sequenced input: peripheral blood. The V gene is TRBV18, the J gene TRBJ2-1; 7 bases map to TRBD1. The clonotype originates from a man over 45 with acute or convalescent COVID-19. CDR3 nucleotides: TGTGCCAGCTCATCGAACAGGGGCTCCTACAATGAGCAGTTCTTC. It translates to CASSSNRGSYNEQFF. The whole variable domain, remainder taken from reference TRBV18 and TRBJ2-1, is NAGVMQNPRHLVRRRGQEARLRCSPMKGHSHVYWYRQLPEEGLKFMVYLQKENIIDESGMPKERFSAEFPKEGPSILRIQQVVRGDSAAYFCASSSNRGSYNEQFFGPGTRLTVL.